These T cell receptor beta chains were read from a single sample in a study of T cells in Graves' hyperthyroidism and ophthalmopathy. Via MiXCR, TCRdb re-called the multiplex PCR reads, giving one row per CDR3 protein. The table records around 350,000 distinct CDR3 sequences, roughly 13% of them present only once. The sample comprised blood. These TCRs come from a woman under 30 with Graves' hyperthyroidism. Each CDR3 is given with its conserved first and last residue. A D gene is named only where the DNA matches it firmly. Clone size is stated in some rows and not others, as once, few, many or a class when expanded.

cdr3_nt: TGTGCCAGCAGCTTAAACCCGCGCCGAAATACAGATACGCAGTATTTT
cdr3_aa: CASSLNPRRNTDTQYF
j_call: TRBJ2-3
d_call: -
clone_size: few
v_call: TRBV7-9
cdr3_length: 16

cdr3_nt: TGTGCCAGCAGGCAGGGTTTGGGCACAGATACGCAGTATTTT
cdr3_aa: CASRQGLGTDTQYF
j_call: TRBJ2-3
d_call: -
clone_size: -
v_call: TRBV6-1
cdr3_length: 14

cdr3_nt: TGTGCCAGCTCACCACTGGAAGGAGTTACACGAGAGACCCAGTACTTC
cdr3_aa: CASSPLEGVTRETQYF
j_call: TRBJ2-5
d_call: -
clone_size: -
v_call: TRBV18
cdr3_length: 16

cdr3_nt: TGTGCCTGGAGGGACCTAGGGGCGGGAGGGCTGAATGAGCAGTTCTTC
cdr3_aa: CAWRDLGAGGLNEQFF
j_call: TRBJ2-1
d_call: TRBD2
clone_size: many
v_call: TRBV30
cdr3_length: 16

cdr3_nt: TGTGCCAGCAGCCTTATAGCGGGATCGAGCTACGAGCAGTACTTC
cdr3_aa: CASSLIAGSSYEQYF
j_call: TRBJ2-7
d_call: TRBD2
clone_size: many
v_call: TRBV7-2
cdr3_length: 15

cdr3_nt: TGCAGTGCGACGAAAACGGGGAGGGCCCTCGGCGGCGAGCAGTACTTC
cdr3_aa: CSATKTGRALGGEQYF
j_call: TRBJ2-7
d_call: TRBD2
clone_size: -
v_call: TRBV20-1
cdr3_length: 16

cdr3_nt: TGTGCCAGCGGAACCCCAAAGTCGCGAAACACCATATATTTT
cdr3_aa: CASGTPKSRNTIYF
j_call: TRBJ1-3
d_call: -
clone_size: many
v_call: TRBV9
cdr3_length: 14

cdr3_nt: TGTGCCAGCAGCTTAGGGGACGGGCCCTACGAGCAGTACTTC
cdr3_aa: CASSLGDGPYEQYF
j_call: TRBJ2-7
d_call: -
clone_size: few
v_call: TRBV7-2
cdr3_length: 14

cdr3_nt: TGTGCCACCAGTGACCCTAGCGGGCCCTACAATGAGCAGTTCTTC
cdr3_aa: CATSDPSGPYNEQFF
j_call: TRBJ2-1
d_call: TRBD2
clone_size: many
v_call: TRBV24-1
cdr3_length: 15

cdr3_nt: TGTGCCAGCAGCTCGGGACTAGCGGGAGGACGCGAGCAGTTCTTC
cdr3_aa: CASSSGLAGGREQFF
j_call: TRBJ2-1
d_call: TRBD2
clone_size: many
v_call: TRBV7-2
cdr3_length: 15

cdr3_nt: TGTGCCAGCAGGCGTCAGGGGGCTGAGAACACTGAAGCTTTCTTT
cdr3_aa: CASRRQGAENTEAFF
j_call: TRBJ1-1
d_call: TRBD1
clone_size: many
v_call: TRBV6-1
cdr3_length: 15

cdr3_nt: TGTGCCAGCAGCTTAGCCCAAACCCAAGTGGGCGAGCAGTACTTC
cdr3_aa: CASSLAQTQVGEQYF
j_call: TRBJ2-7
d_call: -
clone_size: many
v_call: TRBV7-2
cdr3_length: 15

cdr3_nt: TGTGCCATCAGTGAGTCGGGTACCTACGAGCAGTACTTC
cdr3_aa: CAISESGTYEQYF
j_call: TRBJ2-7
d_call: -
clone_size: many
v_call: TRBV10-3
cdr3_length: 13

cdr3_nt: TGTGCCAGCAGCCCTAGGGTCTCGAACACTGAAGCTTTCTTT
cdr3_aa: CASSPRVSNTEAFF
j_call: TRBJ1-1
d_call: -
clone_size: many
v_call: TRBV3-1
cdr3_length: 14

cdr3_nt: TGTGCCAGCAGCCCAGGACAGGGTGTAGATGGCTACACCTTC
cdr3_aa: CASSPGQGVDGYTF
j_call: TRBJ1-2
d_call: TRBD1
clone_size: -
v_call: TRBV3-1
cdr3_length: 14

cdr3_nt: TGTGCCAGTAGACCCCGTGGACAGGGGGACACCGGGGAGCTGTTTTTT
cdr3_aa: CASRPRGQGDTGELFF
j_call: TRBJ2-2
d_call: TRBD1
clone_size: -
v_call: TRBV19
cdr3_length: 16

cdr3_nt: TGCGCCAGCAGCTTGGGCCAGCGCACAGATACGCAGTATTTT
cdr3_aa: CASSLGQRTDTQYF
j_call: TRBJ2-3
d_call: -
clone_size: many
v_call: TRBV12-3/TRBV12-4
cdr3_length: 14

cdr3_nt: TGTGCCAGCAGTGAAGTTCAGTTGTATAATGAAAAACTGTTTTTT
cdr3_aa: CASSEVQLYNEKLFF
j_call: TRBJ1-4
d_call: -
clone_size: many
v_call: TRBV2
cdr3_length: 15

cdr3_nt: TGTGCCAGCAGTTTATACTCCGGGTCCTACGAGCAGTACTTC
cdr3_aa: CASSLYSGSYEQYF
j_call: TRBJ2-7
d_call: -
clone_size: -
v_call: TRBV27
cdr3_length: 14

cdr3_nt: TGTGCCAGTAGTATGTACTCGGCCTACGAGCAGTACTTC
cdr3_aa: CASSMYSAYEQYF
j_call: TRBJ2-7
d_call: -
clone_size: -
v_call: TRBV19
cdr3_length: 13

cdr3_nt: TGTGCCAGTAGCGAGGCGGGGTATTCACCCCTCCACTTT
cdr3_aa: CASSEAGYSPLHF
j_call: TRBJ1-6
d_call: -
clone_size: -
v_call: TRBV19
cdr3_length: 13

cdr3_nt: TGTGCCAGCAGCTTAACGTTCCCGCCGAGCACAGCTTTCTTT
cdr3_aa: CASSLTFPPSTAFF
j_call: TRBJ1-1
d_call: -
clone_size: many
v_call: TRBV7-3
cdr3_length: 14

cdr3_nt: TGTGCCAGCAGCCGAAATTTACAGGGGGGTGGGACTGAAGCTTTCTTT
cdr3_aa: CASSRNLQGGGTEAFF
j_call: TRBJ1-1
d_call: TRBD1
clone_size: -
v_call: TRBV3-1
cdr3_length: 16

cdr3_nt: TGCGCCAGCAGCCCCCTTAGGGGACTAGCGGGTGATGAGCAGTTCTTC
cdr3_aa: CASSPLRGLAGDEQFF
j_call: TRBJ2-1
d_call: TRBD2
clone_size: many
v_call: TRBV4-1
cdr3_length: 16

cdr3_nt: TGTGCCTCAGGTGGGGGGCCAAGCAATCAGCCCCAGCATTTT
cdr3_aa: CASGGGPSNQPQHF
j_call: TRBJ1-5
d_call: -
clone_size: many
v_call: TRBV28
cdr3_length: 14

cdr3_nt: TGTGCCAGCAGCCACGGTTGGCTGTCGTCTAACTACAATGAGCAGTTCTTC
cdr3_aa: CASSHGWLSSNYNEQFF
j_call: TRBJ2-1
d_call: -
clone_size: many
v_call: TRBV14
cdr3_length: 17

cdr3_nt: TGTGCCAGCAGGAACCCGGGACAGGGGTACAATGAGCAGTTCTTC
cdr3_aa: CASRNPGQGYNEQFF
j_call: TRBJ2-1
d_call: TRBD1
clone_size: many
v_call: TRBV7-9
cdr3_length: 15

cdr3_nt: TGTGCCAGCAGCTCGACCGGGACAGGGTCGACTGAAGCTTTCTTT
cdr3_aa: CASSSTGTGSTEAFF
j_call: TRBJ1-1
d_call: TRBD1
clone_size: many
v_call: TRBV6-1
cdr3_length: 15

cdr3_nt: TGTGCCAGCAGCATAACAGGGGGCAGGTTAGAGACCCAGTACTTC
cdr3_aa: CASSITGGRLETQYF
j_call: TRBJ2-5
d_call: TRBD1
clone_size: many
v_call: TRBV7-6
cdr3_length: 15

cdr3_nt: TGTGCCAGCAGCCAGGGGAGTATGGACTACGAGCAGTACTTC
cdr3_aa: CASSQGSMDYEQYF
j_call: TRBJ2-7
d_call: -
clone_size: few
v_call: TRBV4-2
cdr3_length: 14

cdr3_nt: TGTGCCAGCAGTCCGCGACCCGGAGACTACGAGCAGTACTTC
cdr3_aa: CASSPRPGDYEQYF
j_call: TRBJ2-7
d_call: -
clone_size: few
v_call: TRBV12-3/TRBV12-4
cdr3_length: 14

cdr3_nt: TGTGCCAGCAGCCTCGATAGCGGGAGATCAGATACGCAGTATTTT
cdr3_aa: CASSLDSGRSDTQYF
j_call: TRBJ2-3
d_call: TRBD2
clone_size: -
v_call: TRBV5-6
cdr3_length: 15

cdr3_nt: TGTGCGGACAGGTGCTACTATAATTCACCCCTCCACTTT
cdr3_aa: CADRCYYNSPLHF
j_call: TRBJ1-6
d_call: TRBD1
clone_size: -
v_call: TRBV6-2/TRBV6-3
cdr3_length: 13

cdr3_nt: TGCAGCGTCGGCGGGGGAAGCACTGAAGCTTTCTTT
cdr3_aa: CSVGGGSTEAFF
j_call: TRBJ1-1
d_call: -
clone_size: many
v_call: TRBV29-1
cdr3_length: 12

cdr3_nt: TGTGCCAGCAGCTTAGTTTCTATCGTCTACAATGAGCAGTTCTTC
cdr3_aa: CASSLVSIVYNEQFF
j_call: TRBJ2-1
d_call: -
clone_size: -
v_call: TRBV7-9
cdr3_length: 15

cdr3_nt: TGTGCCAGCAGTTTAGACGCAAGTGAGCAGTTCTTC
cdr3_aa: CASSLDASEQFF
j_call: TRBJ2-1
d_call: -
clone_size: many
v_call: TRBV12-3/TRBV12-4
cdr3_length: 12

cdr3_nt: TGCAGTGCTAGAGAGACAGGCTGGGCTTTCTTT
cdr3_aa: CSARETGWAFF
j_call: TRBJ1-1
d_call: -
clone_size: -
v_call: TRBV20-1
cdr3_length: 11

cdr3_nt: TGTGCCAGCAGCCAGAGGCCTAGCGGGTTCTACAATGAGCAGTTCTTC
cdr3_aa: CASSQRPSGFYNEQFF
j_call: TRBJ2-1
d_call: TRBD2
clone_size: many
v_call: TRBV5-6
cdr3_length: 16

cdr3_nt: TGTGCCATCAGGGGAGGGCTGAACACCGGGGAGCTGTTTTTT
cdr3_aa: CAIRGGLNTGELFF
j_call: TRBJ2-2
d_call: TRBD2
clone_size: many
v_call: TRBV10-3
cdr3_length: 14

cdr3_nt: TGCGCCAGCAGCGCGGGAACTAGCGGGGGACAGACCCAGTACTTC
cdr3_aa: CASSAGTSGGQTQYF
j_call: TRBJ2-5
d_call: TRBD2
clone_size: -
v_call: TRBV5-1
cdr3_length: 15

cdr3_nt: TGTGCCAGCAGCTTTAGTCTTGGGGCGTCGGGTGAAGAGACCCAGTACTTC
cdr3_aa: CASSFSLGASGEETQYF
j_call: TRBJ2-5
d_call: -
clone_size: -
v_call: TRBV5-6
cdr3_length: 17

cdr3_nt: TGTGCCAGCAGTGACCAGGGAGGATCACCCCTCCACTTT
cdr3_aa: CASSDQGGSPLHF
j_call: TRBJ1-6
d_call: -
clone_size: many
v_call: TRBV2
cdr3_length: 13

cdr3_nt: TGTGCCAGCAGCCCCCCCGCCAGGGCCGGAGGCAAAAACATTCAGTACTTC
cdr3_aa: CASSPPARAGGKNIQYF
j_call: TRBJ2-4
d_call: -
clone_size: few
v_call: TRBV6-2/TRBV6-3
cdr3_length: 17

cdr3_nt: TGTGCCAGCAGTTTTCAGGGGACAGGCCCTGAAGCTTTCTTT
cdr3_aa: CASSFQGTGPEAFF
j_call: TRBJ1-1
d_call: TRBD1
clone_size: many
v_call: TRBV28
cdr3_length: 14

cdr3_nt: TGTGCCAGCATTCGGGACTACGAAAACATTCAGTACTTC
cdr3_aa: CASIRDYENIQYF
j_call: TRBJ2-4
d_call: TRBD2
clone_size: many
v_call: TRBV2
cdr3_length: 13

cdr3_nt: TGTGCCACTCGGGCTGGCGGGGAGCTGTTTTTT
cdr3_aa: CATRAGGELFF
j_call: TRBJ2-2
d_call: -
clone_size: -
v_call: TRBV12-3/TRBV12-4
cdr3_length: 11

cdr3_nt: TGTGCCAGCAGTGAAGGACAGGGGGAAGGAAACACCATATATTTT
cdr3_aa: CASSEGQGEGNTIYF
j_call: TRBJ1-3
d_call: TRBD1
clone_size: -
v_call: TRBV6-1
cdr3_length: 15

cdr3_nt: TGTGCCAGCAGTTACGGATGGGCAGCTGGTAATGAAAAACTGTTTTTT
cdr3_aa: CASSYGWAAGNEKLFF
j_call: TRBJ1-4
d_call: -
clone_size: many
v_call: TRBV6-5
cdr3_length: 16

cdr3_nt: TGTGCCAGCAGCCAAGTAACGGGAGCACAAGAGACCCAGTACTTC
cdr3_aa: CASSQVTGAQETQYF
j_call: TRBJ2-5
d_call: -
clone_size: many
v_call: TRBV3-1
cdr3_length: 15

cdr3_nt: TGTGCCAGCTCACCAGGGGGTAATAGCAATCAGCCCCAGCATTTT
cdr3_aa: CASSPGGNSNQPQHF
j_call: TRBJ1-5
d_call: TRBD1
clone_size: many
v_call: TRBV12-3/TRBV12-4
cdr3_length: 15

cdr3_nt: TGCAGCGTTGAATTGGCCCTCGGGGAGACCCAGTACTTC
cdr3_aa: CSVELALGETQYF
j_call: TRBJ2-5
d_call: -
clone_size: many
v_call: TRBV29-1
cdr3_length: 13

cdr3_nt: TGCGCCAGCAGCTTGGTAGCGGGTCCCTCAAGCAGCGAGCAGTTCTTC
cdr3_aa: CASSLVAGPSSSEQFF
j_call: TRBJ2-1
d_call: TRBD2
clone_size: few
v_call: TRBV5-1
cdr3_length: 16

cdr3_nt: TGTGCCAGCAGTATCACCGAGTTAGCTGAAGCTTTCTTT
cdr3_aa: CASSITELAEAFF
j_call: TRBJ1-1
d_call: -
clone_size: many
v_call: TRBV12-3/TRBV12-4
cdr3_length: 13